The 17 T cell receptor beta chains given below trace back to one sample, sequenced in a study of shared clonotypes between healthy human individuals. Assay used: immunoSEQ multiplex PCR; TCRdb lists only in-frame clones, some missing. The sample gives a few million clones, about nine tenths of which show up once; roughly 0.34% is in the top ten. Specimen: naive CD4+ T cells from PBMCs. Subset described: CD45RA+ positively selected. The receptors stem from a man between 18 and 35 years old in good health. Some clones in this sample may be carry-over from other donors' samples.

This chain links TRBV25-1 with TRBJ1-6; 8 nucleotides line up with TRBD1. Germline CDR1 MGHDK, CDR2 SYGVNS. The V segment lost 6 bases and the J segment 10 bases; nucleotides outside the gene matches: 11. The CDR3 contains 15 residues. The CDR3 here is CASSASDRVKSPLHF. In DNA, the CDR3 is TGTGCCAGCAGCGCATCGGACAGGGTAAAATCACCCCTCCACTTT.

To note about this clone: This same CDR3 is encoded by further DNA sequences in the sample. J is TRBJ1-5 and V is TRBV28; no reliable D call. The V and J ends lost 3 bases and 5 bases respectively, with 2 bases between them. This CDR3 spans 11 amino acids. CDR1 MDHEN and CDR2 SYDVKM come from the germline V gene. CDR3 DNA sequence: TGTGCCAGCAGTTTCGATCAGCCCCAGCATTTT. It codes for CASSFDQPQHF.

In regard to this clone: The sample holds other DNA sequences that translate to the same CDR3. The chain recombines TRBV30 with TRBJ2-5, with D uncertain. The CDR3 length is 11 residues. From germline, CDR1 is GTSNPN and CDR2 SVGIG (reference sequence). V dropped 0 bases and J dropped 4 bases, with 3 bases sitting between them. CDR3 loop: CAWSVSETQYF. DNA for the CDR3: TGTGCCTGGAGTGTGTCAGAGACCCAGTACTTC.

V and J are TRBV6-1 and TRBJ1-6; perhaps TRBD1 as D (6 bases). The germline V and J ends were trimmed by 7 bases and 7 bases, with 17 bases remaining between them. CDR3 length equals 15 residues. CDR1 is MNHNS, CDR2 SASEGT, per germline. In nucleotides, the CDR3 is TGTGCCAGCACCGGAGGGCAGGGGCAAAATTCACCCCTCCACTTT. This translates into CASTGGQGQNSPLHF.

The chain is built from TRBV4-1 and TRBJ1-1, with D perhaps matching TRBD1 (5 bases). V lost 4 bases, J lost 1 base, and 13 bases lay in between. Germline V gene sequence: CDR1 MGHRA, CDR2 YSYEKL. CDR3 length: 15 residues. In nucleotides, the CDR3 is TGCGCCAGCAGCCGAGTGGACACCAAGAACACTGAAGCTTTCTTT. It encodes CASSRVDTKNTEAFF.

This chain links TRBV19 with TRBJ1-2; tentative D call: TRBD1 (6 bases). The CDR3 sequence is 14 residues long. The germline V and J ends were trimmed by 7 bases and 7 bases, with 19 bases remaining between them. Germline V gene sequence: CDR1 LNHDA, CDR2 SQIVND (reference sequence). The CDR3 region is CASIIGGAHGGYTF. As DNA, the CDR3 is TGTGCCAGTATCATTGGGGGGGCGCACGGTGGCTACACCTTC. The full variable domain, with the rest looked up from reference TRBV19 and TRBJ1-2, is DGGITQSPKYLFRKEGQNVTLSCEQNLNHDAMYWYRQDPGQGLRLIYYSQIVNDFQKGDIAEGYSVSREKKESFPLTVTSAQKNPTAFYLCASIIGGAHGGYTFGSGTRLTVV.

This chain connects TRBV2 to TRBJ2-3; D gene uncertain. This CDR3 has 12 amino acids. Germline loops: CDR1 SNHLY, CDR2 FYNNEI. Trimming stripped 7 bases from V and 11 bases from J, with 16 bases between. The CDR3 is CASTDGPKRQYF. CDR3 nucleotide sequence: TGTGCCAGCACCGACGGGCCCAAGAGGCAGTATTTT.

The rearrangement uses TRBV10-1 and TRBJ2-7; D uncertain. The V and J ends lost 3 bases and 6 bases respectively, with 9 bases between them. The CDR3 runs to 12 residues. Germline V gives CDR1 WNHNN, CDR2 SYGVQD (reference sequence). This CDR3 is CASSDGLREQYF. The CDR3 nucleotides read TGCGCCAGCAGTGACGGTCTGCGCGAGCAGTACTTC.

The gene calls are TRBV18 and TRBJ1-5; D ambiguous. The CDR3 runs to 16 residues. In germline, CDR1 is KGHSH, CDR2 LQKENI. Trimming removed 3 bases at V and 0 bases at J, with 12 bases between. CDR3 amino acids: CASSPSTTNSNQPQHF. The CDR3 DNA follows: TGTGCCAGCTCACCCTCGACAACGAATAGCAATCAGCCCCAGCATTTT. Full variable domain (remainder filled in from reference TRBV18 and TRBJ1-5): NAGVMQNPRHLVRRRGQEARLRCSPMKGHSHVYWYRQLPEEGLKFMVYLQKENIIDESGMPKERFSAEFPKEGPSILRIQQVVRGDSAAYFCASSPSTTNSNQPQHFGDGTRLSIL.

The genes are TRBV15 and TRBJ2-2; no firm D call. The germline V gene encodes CDR1 LNHNV and CDR2 YYDKDF (reference sequence). Trimming stripped 0 bases from V and 3 bases from J, with 5 bases between. This CDR3 region has 14 residues. Written as DNA, the CDR3 is TGTGCCACCAGCAGAGAACTCTACACCGGGGAGCTGTTTTTT. This codes for CATSRELYTGELFF.

The chain links TRBV28 to TRBJ1-5; TRBD1 matches at 9 bases. Germline V CDR1 and CDR2: MDHEN, SYDVKM. This CDR3 contains 13 residues. The CDR3 region has the DNA TGTGCTTCGGACAGGGGACTCAATCAGCCCCAGCATTTT. It codes for CASDRGLNQPQHF.

The chain couples TRBV6-5 to TRBJ1-5; unclear D gene. Trimming removed 2 bases from V and 7 bases from J, with 15 bases in between. CDR1 MNHEY and CDR2 SVGAGI come from the germline V gene. The CDR3 extends over 15 amino acids. CDR3 sequence (DNA): TGTGCCAGCAGTTACATTGCGGGGAACGGCCAGCCCCAGCATTTT. Translating gives CASSYIAGNGQPQHF.

The chain employs TRBV2 and TRBJ1-4, with TRBD1 matching 7 bases. Trimming cost V 6 bases and J 7 bases; bases outside gene matches: 8. The germline CDR1 and CDR2 sequences are SNHLY and FYNNEI. The CDR3 length is 14 residues. CDR3 DNA: TGTGCCAGCAGCCCAGGGACAGCGGGTGAAAAACTGTTTTTT. It is translated as CASSPGTAGEKLFF.

The rearrangement joins TRBV18 to TRBJ2-4, with D uncertain. Germline V gene sequence: CDR1 KGHSH, CDR2 LQKENI. The CDR3 sequence is 16 residues long. V dropped 0 bases and J dropped 0 bases, with 9 bases sitting between them. The CDR3 nucleotides are TGTGCCAGCTCACCACCTACAGAACCAGCCAAAAACATTCAGTACTTC. Amino acids: CASSPPTEPAKNIQYF.

As to this clone: Other nucleotide sequences in the sample specify the same CDR3. The J gene is TRBJ2-5, the V gene TRBV28, with 9 bases lining up with TRBD1. The CDR3 extends over 13 amino acids. CDR1 MDHEN and CDR2 SYDVKM come from the germline V gene. V was pared by 3 bases and J by 5 bases, with 1 base of the junction left unmatched. The DNA of the CDR3 is TGTGCCAGCAGTTTGACAGGGGGGGAGACCCAGTACTTC. This gives the protein CASSLTGGETQYF.

The genes are TRBV28 and TRBJ2-3; 10 bases are shared with TRBD1. CDR3 size: 16 residues. Germline CDR1 MDHEN, CDR2 SYDVKM. Trimming at V came to 3 bases and at J to 0 bases, leaving 3 bases not matched to a gene. CDR3 sequence: CASSFRGQGSTDTQYF. In DNA form, the CDR3 reads TGTGCCAGCAGTTTCAGGGGACAGGGGAGCACAGATACGCAGTATTTT.

The chain employs TRBV27 and TRBJ2-1; 16 bases agree with TRBD2. Germline CDR1 and CDR2: MNHEY and SMNVEV (reference sequence). The J segment lost 9 bases and the V segment lost 2 bases, leaving 10 bases of the junction unmatched. The CDR3 sequence is 18 residues long. CDR3 residues: CASSLAEPGLAGGREQFF. CDR3 DNA sequence: TGTGCCAGCAGTTTAGCGGAACCGGGACTAGCGGGAGGGCGTGAGCAGTTCTTC.